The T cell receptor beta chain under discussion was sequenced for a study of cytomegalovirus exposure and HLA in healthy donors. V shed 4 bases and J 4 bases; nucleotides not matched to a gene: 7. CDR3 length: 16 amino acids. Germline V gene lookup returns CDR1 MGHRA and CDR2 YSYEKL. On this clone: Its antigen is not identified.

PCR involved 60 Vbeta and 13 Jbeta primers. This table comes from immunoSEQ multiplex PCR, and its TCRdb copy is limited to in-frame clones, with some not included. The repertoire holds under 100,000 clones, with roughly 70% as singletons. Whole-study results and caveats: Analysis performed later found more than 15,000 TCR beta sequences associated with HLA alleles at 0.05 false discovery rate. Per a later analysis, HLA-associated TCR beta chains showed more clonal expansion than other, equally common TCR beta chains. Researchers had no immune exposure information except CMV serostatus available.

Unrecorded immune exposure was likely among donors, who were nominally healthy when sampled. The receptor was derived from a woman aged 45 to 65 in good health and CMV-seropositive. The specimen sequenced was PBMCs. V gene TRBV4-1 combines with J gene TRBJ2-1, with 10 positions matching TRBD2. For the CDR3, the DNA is TGCGCCAGCAGCCTCCGGACTAGCGGAAATTACAATGAGCAGTTCTTC. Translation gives CASSLRTSGNYNEQFF.